This TCR beta chain was sequenced during a study of CD8 T cells in Susac syndrome. Remarks on this clonotype: No antigen is known for it.

The study used treatment-naive patients who had stable or active relapsing-remitting disease as multiple sclerosis controls. Purification of the CD8+ and CD4+ T cells relied on negative isolation, and TEMRA cells underwent FACS enrichment. Random hexamers were used to reverse transcribe about 0.45 to 1 ug of RNA. The TCR beta CDR3 was amplified by immunoSEQ multiplex PCR across 54 Vbeta, 13 Jbeta. TCRdb processed the immunoSEQ multiplex PCR reads anew with MiXCR; each CDR3 protein has one entry. The sample has a few hundred thousand distinct CDR3 sequences, 70% to 90% seen once. The CDR3 totals 17 residues. Trimming removed 2 bases from V and 2 bases from J; junction bases left unmatched: 8. Germline CDR1 is MNHEY and CDR2 is SVGAGI. Points from the study as a whole: The study recognized that the number of individuals in its TCR sequencing and HLA analysis was relatively small.

The J gene is TRBJ2-2, the V gene TRBV6-5, with 7 bases aligning to TRBD1. The sample was CD8+ T cells from PBMCs. The origin of this receptor is a human donor with multiple sclerosis. CDR3 nucleotides: TGTGCCAGCAGTTACCCTGGGGACAGCCTTAACACCGGGGAGCTGTTTTTT. Its translation is CASSYPGDSLNTGELFF.